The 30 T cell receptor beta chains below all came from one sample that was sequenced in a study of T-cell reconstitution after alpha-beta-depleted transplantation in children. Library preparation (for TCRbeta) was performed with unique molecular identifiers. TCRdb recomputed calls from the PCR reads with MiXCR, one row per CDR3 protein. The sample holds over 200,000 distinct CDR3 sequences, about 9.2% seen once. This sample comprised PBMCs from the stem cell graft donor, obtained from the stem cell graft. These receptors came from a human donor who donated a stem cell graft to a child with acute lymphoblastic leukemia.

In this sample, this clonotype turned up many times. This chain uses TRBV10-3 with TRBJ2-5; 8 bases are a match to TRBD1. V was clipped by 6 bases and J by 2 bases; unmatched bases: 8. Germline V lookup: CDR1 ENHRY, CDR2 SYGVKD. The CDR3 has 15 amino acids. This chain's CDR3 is CAISSDRESQETQYF. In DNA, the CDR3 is TGTGCCATCAGCTCGGACAGGGAGTCACAAGAGACCCAGTACTTC.

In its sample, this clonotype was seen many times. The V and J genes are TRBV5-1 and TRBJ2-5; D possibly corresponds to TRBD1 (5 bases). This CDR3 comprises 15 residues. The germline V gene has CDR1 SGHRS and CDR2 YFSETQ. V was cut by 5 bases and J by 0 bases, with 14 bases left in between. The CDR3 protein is CASRLGPMYQETQYF. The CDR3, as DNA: TGCGCCAGCAGACTGGGGCCAATGTACCAAGAGACCCAGTACTTC.

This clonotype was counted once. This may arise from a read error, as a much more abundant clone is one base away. The CDR3 protein is CASSTDRGLRETQYF. The DNA for the CDR3 is TGTGCCAGCTCAACAGACAGGGGGCTTAGAGAGACCCAGTACTTC. This chain links TRBV18 with TRBJ2-5, with TRBD1 matching 10 bases. CDR1 KGHSH and CDR2 LQKENI come from the germline V gene. CDR3 length equals 15 residues. The trim removed 5 bases at V and 4 bases at J, leaving 7 bases unmatched. The full variable domain, completed using reference TRBV18 and TRBJ2-5, is NAGVMQNPRHLVRRRGQEARLRCSPMKGHSHVYWYRQLPEEGLKFMVYLQKENIIDESGMPKERFSAEFPKEGPSILRIQQVVRGDSAAYFCASSTDRGLRETQYFGPGTRLLVL.

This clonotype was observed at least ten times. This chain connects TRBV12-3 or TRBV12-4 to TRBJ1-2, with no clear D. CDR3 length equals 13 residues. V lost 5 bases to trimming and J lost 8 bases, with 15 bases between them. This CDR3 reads CASSLQELRGYTF. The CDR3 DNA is TGTGCCAGCAGTCTCCAGGAATTGCGGGGCTACACCTTC.

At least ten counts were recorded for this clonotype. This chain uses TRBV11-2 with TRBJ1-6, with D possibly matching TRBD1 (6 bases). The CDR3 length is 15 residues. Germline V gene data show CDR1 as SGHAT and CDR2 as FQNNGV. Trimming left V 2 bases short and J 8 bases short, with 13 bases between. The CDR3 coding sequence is TGTGCCAGCAGCTTACAATCAGGGGCGGATTCACCCCTCCACTTT. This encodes CASSLQSGADSPLHF.

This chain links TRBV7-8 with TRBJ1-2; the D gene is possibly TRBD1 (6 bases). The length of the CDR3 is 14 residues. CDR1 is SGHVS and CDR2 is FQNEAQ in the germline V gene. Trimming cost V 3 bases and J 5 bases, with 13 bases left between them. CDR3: CASSFDGGGYGYTF. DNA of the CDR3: TGTGCCAGCAGCTTCGACGGAGGGGGGTATGGCTACACCTTC.

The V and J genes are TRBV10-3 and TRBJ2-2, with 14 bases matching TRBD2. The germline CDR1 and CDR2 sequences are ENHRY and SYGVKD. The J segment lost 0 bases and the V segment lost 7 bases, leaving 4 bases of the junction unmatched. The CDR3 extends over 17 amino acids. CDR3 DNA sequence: TGTGCCATCACCCAGACTAGCGGGAGGGCGAACACCGGGGAGCTGTTTTTT. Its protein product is CAITQTSGRANTGELFF.

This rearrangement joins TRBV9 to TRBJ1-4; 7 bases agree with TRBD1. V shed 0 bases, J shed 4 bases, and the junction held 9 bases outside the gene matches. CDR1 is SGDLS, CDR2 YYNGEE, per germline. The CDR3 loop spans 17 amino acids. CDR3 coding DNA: TGTGCCAGCAGCGTAGATGCCCCAGGGGGGCTTAATGAAAAACTGTTTTTT. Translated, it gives CASSVDAPGGLNEKLFF. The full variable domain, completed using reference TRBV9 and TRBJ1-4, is DSGVTQTPKHLITATGQRVTLRCSPRSGDLSVYWYQQSLDQGLQFLIQYYNGEERAKGNILERFSAQQFPDLHSELNLSSLELGDSALYFCASSVDAPGGLNEKLFFGSGTQLSVL.

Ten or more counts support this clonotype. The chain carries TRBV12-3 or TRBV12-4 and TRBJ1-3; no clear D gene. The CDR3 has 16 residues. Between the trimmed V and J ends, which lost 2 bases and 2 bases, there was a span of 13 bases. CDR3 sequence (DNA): TGTGCCAGCAGTTTAAATCCCCGGAGAGCTGGAAACACCATATATTTT. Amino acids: CASSLNPRRAGNTIYF.

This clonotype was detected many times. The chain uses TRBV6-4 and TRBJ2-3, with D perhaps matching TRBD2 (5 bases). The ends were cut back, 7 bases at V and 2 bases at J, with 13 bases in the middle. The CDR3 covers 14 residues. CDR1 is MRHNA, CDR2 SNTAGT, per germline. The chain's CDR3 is CASKDWAYTDTQYF. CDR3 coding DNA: TGTGCCAGCAAGGACTGGGCGTACACAGATACGCAGTATTTT.

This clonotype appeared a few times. The chain's CDR3 is CASSLEGLNEQFF. The CDR3 DNA reads as TGTGCCAGCAGCTTAGAGGGGCTCAATGAGCAGTTCTTC. The chain employs TRBV7-8 and TRBJ2-1, with D possibly matching TRBD1 (5 bases). Germline loops: CDR1 SGHVS, CDR2 FQNEAQ. This CDR3 region has 13 residues. V lost 1 base, J lost 6 bases, and 7 bases lay in between.

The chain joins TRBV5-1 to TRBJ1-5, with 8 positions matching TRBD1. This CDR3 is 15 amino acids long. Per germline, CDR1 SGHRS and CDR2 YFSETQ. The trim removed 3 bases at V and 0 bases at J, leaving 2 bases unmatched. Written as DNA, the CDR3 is TGCGCCAGCAGCTCGACAGGGGATAGCAATCAGCCCCAGCATTTT. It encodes CASSSTGDSNQPQHF.

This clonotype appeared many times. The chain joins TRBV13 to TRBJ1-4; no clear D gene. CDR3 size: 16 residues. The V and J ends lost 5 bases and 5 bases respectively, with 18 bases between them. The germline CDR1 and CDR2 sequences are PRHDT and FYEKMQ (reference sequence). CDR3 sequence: CASSRRIGEINEKLFF. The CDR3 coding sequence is TGTGCCAGCAGCCGAAGAATCGGCGAGATAAATGAAAAACTGTTTTTT.

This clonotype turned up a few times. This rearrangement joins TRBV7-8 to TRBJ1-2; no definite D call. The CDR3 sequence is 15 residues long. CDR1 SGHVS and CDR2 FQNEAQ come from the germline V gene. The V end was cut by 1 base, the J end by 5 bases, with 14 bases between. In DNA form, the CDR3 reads TGTGCCAGCAGCTTAGTTAGGTTGTCTCGGTATGGCTACACCTTC. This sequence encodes CASSLVRLSRYGYTF.

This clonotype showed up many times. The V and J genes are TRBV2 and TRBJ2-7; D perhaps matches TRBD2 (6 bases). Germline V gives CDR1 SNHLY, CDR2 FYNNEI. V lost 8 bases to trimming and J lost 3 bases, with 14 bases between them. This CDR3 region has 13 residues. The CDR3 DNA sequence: TGTGCCAGCTGGGGAGGAGAGGGCTACGAGCAGTACTTC. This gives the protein CASWGGEGYEQYF.

The CDR3 bases are TGCGCCAGCAGACACCGAACCGTTCCGGGGGAATTCTTC. Amino acid sequence: CASRHRTVPGEFF. This sequence joins TRBV23-1 and TRBJ2-1, with D possibly matching TRBD2 (6 bases). TRBV23-1 is filed as an ORF, its function uncertain. This CDR3 region has 13 residues. Trimming shortened V by 6 bases and J by 16 bases, and 22 bases separated the two germline ends.

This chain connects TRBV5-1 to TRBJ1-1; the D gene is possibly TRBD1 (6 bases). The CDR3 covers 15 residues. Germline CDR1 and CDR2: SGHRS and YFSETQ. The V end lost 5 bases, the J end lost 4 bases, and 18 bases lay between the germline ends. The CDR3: CASRQRQVSITEAFF. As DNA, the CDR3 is TGCGCCAGCAGACAACGACAGGTATCTATCACTGAAGCTTTCTTT.

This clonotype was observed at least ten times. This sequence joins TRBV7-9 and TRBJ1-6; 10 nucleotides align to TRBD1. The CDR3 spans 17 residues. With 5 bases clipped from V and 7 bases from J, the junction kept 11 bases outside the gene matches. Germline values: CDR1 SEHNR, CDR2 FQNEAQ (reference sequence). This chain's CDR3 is CASSRPTGTGDNSPLHF. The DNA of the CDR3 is TGTGCCAGCAGCCGACCTACTGGGACAGGGGACAATTCACCCCTCCACTTT.

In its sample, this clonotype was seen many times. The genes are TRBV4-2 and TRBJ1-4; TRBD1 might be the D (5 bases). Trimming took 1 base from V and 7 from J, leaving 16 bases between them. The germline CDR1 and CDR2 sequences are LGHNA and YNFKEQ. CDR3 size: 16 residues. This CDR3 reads CASSQGKGATGEKLFF. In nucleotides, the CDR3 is TGTGCCAGCAGCCAAGGAAAAGGGGCTACAGGTGAAAAACTGTTTTTT.

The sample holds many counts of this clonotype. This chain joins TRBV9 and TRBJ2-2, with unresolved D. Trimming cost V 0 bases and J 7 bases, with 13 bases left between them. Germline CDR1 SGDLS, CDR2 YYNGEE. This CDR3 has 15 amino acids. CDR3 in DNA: TGTGCCAGCAGCGTAGGCGCCGTTCCGGGCGGGGAGCTGTTTTTT. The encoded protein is CASSVGAVPGGELFF.

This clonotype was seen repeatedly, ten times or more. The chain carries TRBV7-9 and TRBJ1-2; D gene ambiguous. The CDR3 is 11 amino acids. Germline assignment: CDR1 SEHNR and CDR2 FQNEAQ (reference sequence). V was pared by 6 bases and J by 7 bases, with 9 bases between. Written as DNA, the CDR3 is TGTGCCAGCAGTGGAGCCGCTGGCTACACCTTC. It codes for CASSGAAGYTF.

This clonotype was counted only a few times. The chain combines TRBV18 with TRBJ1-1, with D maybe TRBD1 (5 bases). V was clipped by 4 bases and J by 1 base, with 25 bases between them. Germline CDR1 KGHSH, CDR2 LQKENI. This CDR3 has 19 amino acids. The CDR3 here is CASSRASPHRGDKNTEAFF. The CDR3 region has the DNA TGTGCCAGCTCACGAGCAAGTCCACATAGGGGCGACAAGAACACTGAAGCTTTCTTT.

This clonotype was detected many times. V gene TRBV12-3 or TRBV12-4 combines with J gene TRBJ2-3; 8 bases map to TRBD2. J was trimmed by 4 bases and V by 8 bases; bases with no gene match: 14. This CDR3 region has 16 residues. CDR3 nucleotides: TGTGCCAGCCTTAGGGCCCGCGGGGGGCGGGCAGATACGCAGTATTTT. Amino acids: CASLRARGGRADTQYF.

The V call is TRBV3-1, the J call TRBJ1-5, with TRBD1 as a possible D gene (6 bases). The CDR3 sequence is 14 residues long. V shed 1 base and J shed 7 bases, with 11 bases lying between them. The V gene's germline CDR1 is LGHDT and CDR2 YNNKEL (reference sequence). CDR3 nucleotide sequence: TGTGCCAGCAGCCAAGTAGTGGGGGCCCAGCCCCAGCATTTT. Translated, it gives CASSQVVGAQPQHF.

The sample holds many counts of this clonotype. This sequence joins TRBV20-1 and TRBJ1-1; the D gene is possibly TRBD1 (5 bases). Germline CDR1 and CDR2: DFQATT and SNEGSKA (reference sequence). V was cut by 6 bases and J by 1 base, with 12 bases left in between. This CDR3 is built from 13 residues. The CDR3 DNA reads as TGCAGTGCACCGGGACGGACGAACACTGAAGCTTTCTTT. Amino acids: CSAPGRTNTEAFF.

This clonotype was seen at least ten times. The CDR3 DNA reads TGTGCCAGCAGCCGGGAGGGGAACACCGGGGAGCTGTTTTTT. The encoded protein is CASSREGNTGELFF. V gene TRBV2 combines with J gene TRBJ2-2; TRBD2 matches at 8 bases. In germline, CDR1 is SNHLY, CDR2 FYNNEI. J gave up 1 base and V 6 bases, and 1 base lay outside the gene matches. CDR3 length: 14 amino acids.

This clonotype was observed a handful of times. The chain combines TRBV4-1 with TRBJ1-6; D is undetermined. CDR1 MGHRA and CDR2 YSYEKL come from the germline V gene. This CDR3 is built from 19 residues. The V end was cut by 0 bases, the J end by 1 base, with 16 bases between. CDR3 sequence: CASSQDWEPGGSYNSPLHF. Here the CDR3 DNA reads TGCGCCAGCAGCCAAGATTGGGAGCCCGGCGGGTCCTATAATTCACCCCTCCACTTT.

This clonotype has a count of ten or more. CDR3 sequence (DNA): TGTGCCAGCAGCCAAGGGTGGGTAGATTTCTACAATGAGCAGTTCTTC. This translates into CASSQGWVDFYNEQFF. The rearrangement uses TRBV3-1 and TRBJ2-1; D gene ambiguous. CDR1 is LGHDT, CDR2 YNNKEL, per germline (reference sequence). This CDR3 has 16 amino acids. Trimming took off 1 base at V and 3 bases at J, with 13 bases between the two ends.

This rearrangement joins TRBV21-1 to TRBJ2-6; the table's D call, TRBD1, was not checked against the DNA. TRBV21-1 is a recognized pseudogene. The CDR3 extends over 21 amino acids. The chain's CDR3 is CASSRRGRQFSNMYGANVLTF. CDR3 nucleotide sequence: TGTGCCAGCAGCAGAAGGGGGAGACAGTTCTCTAATATGTATGGGGCCAACGTCCTGACTTTC.

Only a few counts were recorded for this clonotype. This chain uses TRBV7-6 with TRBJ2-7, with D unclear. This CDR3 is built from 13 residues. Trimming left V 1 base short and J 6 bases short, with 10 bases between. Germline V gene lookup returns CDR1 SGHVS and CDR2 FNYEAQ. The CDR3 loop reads CASSLEIGVEQYF. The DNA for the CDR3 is TGTGCCAGCAGCTTAGAAATAGGAGTCGAGCAGTACTTC.